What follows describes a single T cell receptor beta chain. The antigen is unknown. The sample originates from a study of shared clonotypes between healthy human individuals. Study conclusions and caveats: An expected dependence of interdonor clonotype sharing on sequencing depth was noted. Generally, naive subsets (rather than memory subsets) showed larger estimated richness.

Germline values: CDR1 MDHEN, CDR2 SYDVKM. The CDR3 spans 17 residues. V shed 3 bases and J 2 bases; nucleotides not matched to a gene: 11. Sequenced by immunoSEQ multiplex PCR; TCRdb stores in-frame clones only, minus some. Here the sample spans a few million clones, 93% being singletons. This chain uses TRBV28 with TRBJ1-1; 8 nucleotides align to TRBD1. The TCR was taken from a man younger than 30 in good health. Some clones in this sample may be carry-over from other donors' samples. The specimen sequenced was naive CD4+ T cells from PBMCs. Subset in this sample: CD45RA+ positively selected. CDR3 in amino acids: CASSFLRQGSPNTEAFF. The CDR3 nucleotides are TGTGCCAGCAGTTTCCTCCGACAGGGGTCTCCTAACACTGAAGCTTTCTTT.